The 27 T cell receptor beta chains reported below all come from one sample, sequenced in a study of identical twins. TCRdb reprocessed the 5' RACE reads via MiXCR and lists one record per CDR3 protein. The sample lists 500,000 to 700,000 distinct CDR3 sequences, 7.1% occurring once. These data were also reused for a study on yellow fever vaccine responses in identical twins.

Specimen: PBMCs. These receptors originate from a woman aged 18 to 35 in good health.

The chain employs TRBV11-2 and TRBJ2-5, with TRBD2 matching 7 bases. With 7 bases clipped from V and 2 bases from J, the junction kept 10 bases outside the gene matches. CDR3 length: 15 residues. Germline assignment: CDR1 SGHAT and CDR2 FQNNGV. The CDR3 spells CASTSLMGGQETQYF. For the CDR3, the DNA is TGTGCCAGCACCTCCTTGATGGGAGGGCAAGAGACCCAGTACTTC. The complete variable domain, with remaining parts taken from reference TRBV11-2 and TRBJ2-5, reads EAGVAQSPRYKIIEKRQSVAFWCNPISGHATLYWYQQILGQGPKLLIQFQNNGVVDDSQLPKDRFSAERLKGVDSTLKIQPAKLEDSAVYLCASTSLMGGQETQYFGPGTRLLVL.

The sample holds a few counts of this clonotype. The chain carries TRBV29-1 and TRBJ1-2; D is uncertain. The V gene's germline CDR1 is SQVTM and CDR2 ANQGSEA. This CDR3 has 13 residues. The ends were cut back, 3 bases at V and 8 bases at J, with 16 bases in the middle. For the CDR3, the DNA is TGCAGCGTTGATTCCGAGTTTGGCCCGGGCTACACCTTC. As protein: CSVDSEFGPGYTF.

This clonotype was observed a few times. The J gene is TRBJ2-5, the V gene TRBV11-2, with D maybe TRBD1 (5 bases). CDR3 size: 16 residues. CDR1 is SGHAT, CDR2 FQNNGV, per germline. The V end was cut by 1 base, the J end by 0 bases, with 12 bases between. The CDR3 nucleotides read TGTGCCAGCAGCTTAGGAGGTGGGGCGAACCAAGAGACCCAGTACTTC. Its translation is CASSLGGGANQETQYF.

The chain recombines TRBV6-1 with TRBJ1-4; the D gene is possibly TRBD1 (6 bases). The V gene lost 6 bases and the J gene lost 7 bases, with 12 bases spanning the gap. The germline V gene encodes CDR1 MNHNS and CDR2 SASEGT. This CDR3 spans 13 amino acids. In DNA form, the CDR3 reads TGTGCCAGCAGGAACACAGGGCTTGAAAAACTGTTTTTT. This encodes CASRNTGLEKLFF.

This clonotype came up a few times. The genes are TRBV12-3 or TRBV12-4 and TRBJ1-5; tentatively, D is TRBD1 (5 bases). The length of the CDR3 is 14 residues. V dropped 7 bases and J dropped 0 bases, with 10 bases sitting between them. CDR3 protein: CASTRDSSNQPQHF. For the CDR3, the DNA is TGTGCCAGCACCCGGGACTCTAGCAATCAGCCCCAGCATTTT.

V usage is TRBV5-6 and J usage is TRBJ2-7; D is ambiguous. Germline CDR1 SGHDT, CDR2 YYEEEE. CDR3 length: 13 residues. Trimming left V 7 bases short and J 0 bases short, with 11 bases between. The DNA of the CDR3 is TGTGCCAGCCAGAAGACAAACTCCTACGAGCAGTACTTC. Translation gives CASQKTNSYEQYF. The full variable domain, its missing parts supplied by reference TRBV5-6 and TRBJ2-7, is DAGVTQSPTHLIKTRGQQVTLRCSPKSGHDTVSWYQQALGQGPQFIFQYYEEEERQRGNFPDRFSGHQFPNYSSELNVNALLLGDSALYLCASQKTNSYEQYFGPGTRLTVT.

This clonotype was picked up many times. The chain couples TRBV7-9 to TRBJ2-1, with 8 bases lining up with TRBD2. CDR1 is SEHNR, CDR2 FQNEAQ, per germline (reference sequence). J was trimmed by 8 bases and V by 1 base; bases with no gene match: 10. There are 16 residues in the CDR3. CDR3 in amino acids: CASSLGFGTSEHEQFF. In DNA, the CDR3 is TGTGCCAGCAGCTTAGGGTTTGGGACTAGTGAGCATGAGCAGTTCTTC.

DNA for the CDR3: TGTGCCAGCAGTCCACTTGGGGCGGGGAACACTGAAGCTTTCTTT. Translation: CASSPLGAGNTEAFF. V gene TRBV12-3 or TRBV12-4 combines with J gene TRBJ1-1; the D gene is possibly TRBD1 (5 bases). CDR3 length: 15 residues. The germline V and J ends were trimmed by 5 bases and 1 base, with 14 bases remaining between them.

This clonotype was seen just once. The chain links TRBV6-2 or TRBV6-3 to TRBJ2-1, with 13 bases identical to TRBD2. V was pared by 2 bases and J by 7 bases, with 8 bases of the junction left unmatched. The CDR3 runs to 17 residues. Per germline, CDR1 MNHEY and CDR2 SVGEGT. The CDR3 sequence: CASSYPGLAGVRNEQFF. CDR3 nucleotide sequence: TGTGCCAGCAGTTACCCCGGACTAGCGGGAGTTCGGAATGAGCAGTTCTTC.

The V call is TRBV27, the J call TRBJ2-1; 7 bases are a match to TRBD1. Germline CDR1 reads MNHEY; CDR2 reads SMNVEV (reference sequence). The CDR3 is made up of 17 amino acids. Trimming at V came to 0 bases and at J to 4 bases, leaving 9 bases not matched to a gene. The CDR3 protein is CASSLSVWSQGYNEQFF. The CDR3 DNA sequence: TGTGCCAGCAGTTTATCGGTATGGTCACAGGGGTACAATGAGCAGTTCTTC.

This clonotype was seen a handful of times. The chain employs TRBV7-6 and TRBJ2-6, with 7 bases aligning to TRBD2. Germline V lookup: CDR1 SGHVS, CDR2 FNYEAQ. V shed 0 bases and J 0 bases; nucleotides not matched to a gene: 2. The CDR3 runs to 17 residues. The CDR3 region has the DNA TGTGCCAGCAGCTTAGCAGGGGAGGGCTCTGGGGCCAACGTCCTGACTTTC. It codes for CASSLAGEGSGANVLTF.

The chain uses TRBV11-2 and TRBJ2-1; 11 bases match TRBD2. Trimming cost V 2 bases and J 1 base; bases outside gene matches: 10. Germline-derived CDR1 and CDR2 are SGHAT and FQNNGV. The CDR3 runs to 19 residues. CDR3 nucleotide sequence: TGTGCCAGCAGCTTACCCCGGGTAGCGGGGGGGCCGTCCTACAATGAGCAGTTCTTC. Its protein product is CASSLPRVAGGPSYNEQFF.

This clonotype has ten or more counts. The rearrangement uses TRBV12-3 or TRBV12-4 and TRBJ2-2, with 8 bases matching TRBD2. This CDR3 is built from 15 residues. The V segment lost 6 bases and the J segment 1 base; nucleotides outside the gene matches: 4. The DNA for the CDR3 is TGTGCCAGCAGGGGGACTAGGGGGAACACCGGGGAGCTGTTTTTT. It specifies CASRGTRGNTGELFF.

The chain combines TRBV5-6 with TRBJ1-6; unclear D gene. This CDR3 spans 12 amino acids. Trimming stripped 4 bases from V and 6 bases from J, with 5 bases between. The germline gives CDR1 SGHDT, CDR2 YYEEEE. Here the CDR3 reads CASSKTNSPLHF. CDR3 coding DNA: TGTGCCAGCAGCAAGACTAATTCACCCCTCCACTTT.

The chain has TRBV20-1 and TRBJ1-1; 7 bases are shared with TRBD1. Germline V gene sequence: CDR1 DFQATT, CDR2 SNEGSKA (reference sequence). There are 12 residues in the CDR3. V lost 3 bases to trimming and J lost 4 bases; unmatched junction nucleotides: 2. The CDR3 is CSARRQGTEAFF. CDR3 coding DNA: TGCAGTGCTAGGAGACAGGGCACTGAAGCTTTCTTT.

This clonotype has only a few counts. J is TRBJ2-1 and V is TRBV6-1, with D maybe TRBD1 (5 bases). The CDR3 consists of 15 residues. Trimming removed 6 bases from V and 2 bases from J, with 14 bases in between. Germline CDR1 and CDR2: MNHNS and SASEGT. CDR3 sequence reads: CASRPRVSTYNEQFF. CDR3 DNA: TGTGCCAGCAGGCCCAGGGTATCGACCTACAATGAGCAGTTCTTC.

This clonotype turned up a few times. This chain connects TRBV4-2 to TRBJ2-3; TRBD2 matches 11 bases. V was pared by 1 base and J by 1 base, with 7 bases of the junction left unmatched. Looked up from germline, CDR1 is LGHNA and CDR2 is YNFKEQ. The length of the CDR3 is 18 residues. The CDR3 nucleotides are TGTGCCAGCAGCCAAGTTAGCGGGGGGGCCCTCGGCACAGATACGCAGTATTTT. Its protein product is CASSQVSGGALGTDTQYF.

V is TRBV20-1 and J is TRBJ1-2; D gene unclear. CDR1 and CDR2 from the germline V gene are DFQATT and SNEGSKA (reference sequence). Between the trimmed V and J ends, which lost 6 bases and 5 bases, there was a span of 13 bases. This CDR3 is 12 amino acids long. The CDR3 DNA is TGCAGTGCCCAAGAGACTGGTTATGGCTACACCTTC. Protein product: CSAQETGYGYTF.

This clonotype was counted ten times or more. The chain combines TRBV12-3 or TRBV12-4 with TRBJ1-4; no clear D. V was cut by 4 bases and J by 0 bases, with 6 bases left in between. There are 14 residues in the CDR3. CDR3 loop: CASSYSATNEKLFF. In nucleotides, the CDR3 is TGTGCCAGCAGTTACAGCGCAACTAATGAAAAACTGTTTTTT.

This clonotype was counted at least ten times. The chain recombines TRBV28 with TRBJ2-1, with a possible D match to TRBD2 (5 bases). CDR1 and CDR2 from the germline V gene are MDHEN and SYDVKM. This CDR3 spans 13 amino acids. Trimming shortened V by 7 bases and J by 8 bases, and 15 bases separated the two germline ends. In nucleotides, the CDR3 is TGTGCCAGCACCTTGTTTCGGGGTTATGAGCAGTTCTTC. Residues: CASTLFRGYEQFF. Full variable domain (missing parts from reference TRBV28 and TRBJ2-1): DVKVTQSSRYLVKRTGEKVFLECVQDMDHENMFWYRQDPGLGLRLIYFSYDVKMKEKGDIPEGYSVSREKKERFSLILESASTNQTSMYLCASTLFRGYEQFFGPGTRLTVL.

The V call is TRBV28, the J call TRBJ2-5; 8 bases line up with TRBD1. This CDR3 comprises 19 residues. The J segment lost 1 base and the V segment lost 4 bases, leaving 17 bases of the junction unmatched. Germline V gene sequence: CDR1 MDHEN, CDR2 SYDVKM. CDR3: CASSSRQGYFAGTQETQYF. CDR3 DNA sequence: TGTGCCAGCAGTTCAAGACAGGGGTATTTTGCGGGGACCCAAGAGACCCAGTACTTC.

This clonotype has more than one count but fewer than ten. This sequence joins TRBV4-2 and TRBJ2-1; D may be TRBD1 or TRBD2 (5 bases each). The V end was cut by 4 bases, the J end by 14 bases, with 15 bases between. CDR3 length equals 12 residues. Germline V gene lookup returns CDR1 LGHNA and CDR2 YNFKEQ. CDR3 sequence reads: CASSPPTGAKFF. In nucleotides, the CDR3 is TGTGCCAGCAGCCCCCCCACCGGGGCTAAGTTCTTC.

This clonotype was counted a few times. The chain combines TRBV29-1 with TRBJ1-2; D may be TRBD1 (6 bases). Trimming left V 7 bases short and J 6 bases short, with 18 bases between. The CDR3 is 13 residues long. Germline loops: CDR1 SQVTM, CDR2 ANQGSEA. The CDR3, as DNA: TGCAGCGCCGGGACACTGGGGGCCAATGGCTACACCTTC. This sequence encodes CSAGTLGANGYTF.

This clonotype was detected many times. This chain links TRBV7-3 with TRBJ2-1, with 10 bases aligning to TRBD2. V lost 2 bases and J lost 0; bases outside the gene matches: 10. The germline gives CDR1 SGHTA, CDR2 FQGTGA. The length of the CDR3 is 19 residues. The chain's CDR3 is CASSLVSGTSDYSYNEQFF. The CDR3 DNA follows: TGTGCCAGCAGCTTAGTCTCGGGGACTAGCGACTACTCCTACAATGAGCAGTTCTTC.

This chain links TRBV19 with TRBJ2-2; the match to TRBD1 covers 7 bases. With V trimmed by 1 base and J by 4 bases, 6 bases remained unmatched. The germline V gene has CDR1 LNHDA and CDR2 SQIVND (reference sequence). The CDR3 contains 16 residues. This chain's CDR3 is CASSIAPGTATGELFF. In nucleotides, the CDR3 is TGTGCCAGTAGTATAGCGCCTGGGACAGCCACCGGGGAGCTGTTTTTT.

The sample holds a few counts of this clonotype. The chain joins TRBV5-1 to TRBJ1-1; TRBD1 agrees at 9 bases. After removal of 4 bases from V and 7 bases from J, the junction contained 5 bases not matched to a gene. The CDR3 length is 13 residues. Germline V CDR1 and CDR2: SGHRS, YFSETQ. The DNA of the CDR3 is TGCGCCAGCAGCACCACAGGGGGCGATGAAGCTTTCTTT. Its protein is CASSTTGGDEAFF.

This clonotype was seen more than once but under ten times. The chain has TRBV19 and TRBJ2-3, with 14 nucleotides matching TRBD2. This CDR3 comprises 17 residues. Per germline, CDR1 LNHDA and CDR2 SQIVND (reference sequence). V lost 5 bases to trimming and J lost 4 bases; unmatched junction nucleotides: 8. The chain's CDR3 is CASSSSLTSGRADTQYF. Here the CDR3 DNA reads TGTGCCAGTAGTTCCAGCTTGACTAGCGGGAGGGCAGATACGCAGTATTTT.